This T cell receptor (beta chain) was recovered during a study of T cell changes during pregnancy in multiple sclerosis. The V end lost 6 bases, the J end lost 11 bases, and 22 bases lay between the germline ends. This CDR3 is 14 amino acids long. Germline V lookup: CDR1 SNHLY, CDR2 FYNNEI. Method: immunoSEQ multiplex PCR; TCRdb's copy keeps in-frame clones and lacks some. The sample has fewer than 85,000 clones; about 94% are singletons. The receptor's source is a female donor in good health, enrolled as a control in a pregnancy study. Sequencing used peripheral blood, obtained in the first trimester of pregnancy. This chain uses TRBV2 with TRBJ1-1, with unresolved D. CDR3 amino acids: CASRANEGNKDAFF. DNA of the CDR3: TGTGCCAGCAGGGCAAACGAGGGAAACAAAGATGCTTTCTTT.